The sequence of this T cell receptor (beta chain) was determined in a study of cytomegalovirus exposure and HLA in healthy donors. Study context: Of over 350 genotyped donors, around 86% grouped in the Caucasian-associated ancestry cluster.

A multiplex PCR was run with 60 Vbeta primers and 13 Jbeta primers. Clones were read by immunoSEQ multiplex PCR, and TCRdb kept only the in-frame ones, dropping some. The repertoire holds more than 150,000 clones, 76% seen once, with about 1.5% in the top ten. CDR1 MNHEY and CDR2 SVGAGI come from the germline V gene. V dropped 0 bases and J dropped 6; count of bases not matched to a gene: 5. This CDR3 comprises 15 residues. As to this clone: As yet, its antigen is unknown.

The study's findings and limits: Among the sequence variants, a highly shared cluster was likely an artifact of sequencing. It was shown in a later analysis that HLA-associated TCR beta chains were more clonally expanded than other, equally common chains.

The sample consisted of PBMCs. The receptor was derived from a man aged 18 to 30 in good health and CMV-seronegative. The V call is TRBV6-5, the J call TRBJ2-1, with 7 nucleotides matching TRBD2. DNA for the CDR3: TGTGCCAGCAGTTACTCGCGGGACTATACCAATGAGCAGTTCTTC. Its protein is CASSYSRDYTNEQFF.